This TCR beta chain originates from a study of T cells in Graves' hyperthyroidism and ophthalmopathy. Overall study: Staff took peripheral blood when the initial diagnosis was made, before any treatment began.

As concerns this clonotype: A single base separates this from a much larger clone, so it may be a read error.

This CDR3 is built from 14 residues. Germline-derived CDR1 and CDR2 are DFQATT and SNEGSKA (reference sequence). J lost 5 bases, V lost 7 bases, and 11 bases had no gene match. The source material, RNA transcripts, was used to amplify TCR beta CDR3 regions. Researchers ran a first-round RT-PCR on the TCR CDR3 using the HTBI primer set. TCRdb re-called the multiplex PCR reads with MiXCR, one entry per CDR3 protein. Of about 560,000 distinct CDR3 sequences in the sample, 12% to 15% were seen once. The TCR originated in a woman between 40 and 55 years old with Graves' hyperthyroidism. The gene calls are TRBV20-1 and TRBJ2-5; 9 bases map to TRBD2. Source material: blood. DNA for the CDR3: TGCAGTGTCTCCGACTTTAGCGGGAGCGAGACCCAGTACTTC. It encodes CSVSDFSGSETQYF.